This TCR beta chain originates from a study of CD8 T cells in Susac syndrome. Sequencing of TCR beta drew on CD8+ and CD4+ T cells from blood. Controls comprised healthy donors matched for age and sex. Through negative isolation, CD4+ and CD8+ T cells were obtained, while TEMRA cells were enriched using FACS. Reverse transcription of roughly 0.5 to 1 ug RNA was performed with random hexamers. A multiplex approach, immunoSEQ multiplex PCR, amplified TCR beta CDR3 across 54 Vbeta and 13 Jbeta. Each CDR3 protein is one row after TCRdb ran MiXCR on the immunoSEQ multiplex PCR reads. The profile shows about 140,000 distinct CDR3 sequences, over 85% of them singletons. Between the trimmed V and J ends, which lost 4 bases and 1 base, there was a span of 11 bases. CDR1 and CDR2 (germline): MNHEY, SVGAGI. The CDR3 length is 15 residues.

This chain connects TRBV6-5 to TRBJ2-1; possible D gene TRBD1, 6 bases. The origin of this receptor is a human donor in good health. Source material: CD8+ T cells from PBMCs. The DNA for the CDR3 is TGTGCCAGCAGTTTTACAGGGTTATCCTACAATGAGCAGTTCTTC. It translates to CASSFTGLSYNEQFF.